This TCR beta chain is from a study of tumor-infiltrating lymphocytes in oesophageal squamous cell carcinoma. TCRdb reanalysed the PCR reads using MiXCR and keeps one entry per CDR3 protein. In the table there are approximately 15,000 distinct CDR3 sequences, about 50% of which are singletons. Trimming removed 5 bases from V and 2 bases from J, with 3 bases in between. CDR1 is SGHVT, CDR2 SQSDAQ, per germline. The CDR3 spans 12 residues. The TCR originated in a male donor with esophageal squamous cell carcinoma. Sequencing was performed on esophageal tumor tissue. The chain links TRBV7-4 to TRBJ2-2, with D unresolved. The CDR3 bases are TGTGCCAGCAGCCGTAACACCGGGGAGCTGTTTTTT. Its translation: CASSRNTGELFF.